This record concerns one TCR beta chain sequence. Its antigen remains unidentified. No clone much larger than this one lies a single base away; base qualities are absent. This sample is part of a study of blood T cell repertoires in COVID-19 (TCRdb year 2020). Some background on the complete study: Samples covering the acute and convalescent phases of COVID-19 were provided by collaborators in the United States, Italy and Spain. The samples were drawn from the first 160 participants of the ongoing ImmuneRACE study and from over 950 subjects provided by 6 global collaborators. The dataset comprised deeply sampled blood TCRbeta repertoires from subjects exposed to, actively infected with, or recovered from COVID-19. The repertoires were released in a freely available public database meant as a resource for research on the immune response to SARS-CoV-2. The prospective study material was composed of cDNA or gDNA derived from T cells, B-cell-depleted T cells, or PBMCs. Sample metadata almost always included a de-identified subject ID, COVID-19 status, age in years and sex. Where HLA class I and class II types were available, the types were taken from metadata supplied by the sample provider, not from assay-based typing. The full study reports these points: Clinical and demographic metadata were provided uncurated, with the amount varying by source and participant.

In Seattle, one collaborating source enrolled patients while the infection was active and tracked those patients longitudinally over the course of disease. Collaborating institutions collected whole blood in K2EDTA tubes following their own protocols. Collaborator samples were shipped for TCRbeta analysis as frozen whole blood, isolated PBMCs, or DNA extracted from either sample type. The germline V gene supplies CDR1 MGHDK and CDR2 SYGVNS. V and J lose 6 bases and 6 bases, and a span of 14 bases separates them. Measured from the cysteine to the phenylalanine, the CDR3 is 14 residues long. The only DNA kept is the CDR3, 42 bases in frame from the first base. TCRbeta CDR3 regions were amplified from genomic DNA using the immunoSEQ Assay, a bias-controlled multiplex PCR. In the paper's pipeline: Nucleated cell counts per sample were estimated from amplification of reference gene primers within the assay. Sequence reads were collapsed and filtered to measure the absolute abundance of every unique TCRbeta CDR3 rearrangement. Productive Simpson clonality was computed per sample as the square root of Simpson's diversity index over productive rearrangements. The table was pulled from immuneACCESS by TCRdb, which kept in-frame rearrangements only. Such tables lose some clones; where checked, under half of the loss comes from unresolved V genes, and the rest has no known cause. The D gene and trimming were derived from the DNA, and the V and J assignments and clone size from that table. The sample table holds about 480,000 clones, of which roughly 89% were seen once. The ten largest account for around 0.92% of the sample.

This sequence originates from a man aged 18 to 30 with COVID-19, enrolled during active disease. The sample taken for sequencing was peripheral blood. This chain is built from TRBV25-1 and TRBJ2-2; the D gene is perhaps TRBD1, on 6 matching bases. This receptor has the CDR3 CASSLDKGAGELFF. The nucleotides read TGTGCCAGCAGCCTGGACAAGGGGGCCGGGGAGCTGTTTTTT. When the CDR3 is completed using the reference TRBV25-1 and TRBJ2-2 genes on either side, the full variable domain is EADIYQTPRYLVIGTGKKITLECSQTMGHDKMYWYQQDPGMELHLIHYSYGVNSTEKGDLSSESTVSRIRTEHFPLTLESARPSHTSQYLCASSLDKGAGELFFGEGSRLTVL.